The 13 T cell receptor beta chains listed next were all sequenced from one sample in a study of control samples from healthy donors and cancer patients. Some clones are missing from TCRdb's copy, which holds only in-frame ones; the method was immunoSEQ multiplex PCR. Of some 150,000 clones listed, 93% are singletons. Sequencing was carried out using blood. The receptor set was obtained from a woman between 55 and 75 years old in good health.

The V gene is TRBV7-3, the J gene TRBJ2-1, with D unresolved. The germline CDR1 and CDR2 sequences are SGHTA and FQGTGA. The V end was cut by 5 bases, the J end by 6 bases, with 8 bases between. The CDR3 spans 12 residues. The CDR3 coding sequence is TGTGCCAGCAGCACGTCGCGCAATGAGCAGTTCTTC. Protein: CASSTSRNEQFF.

The gene calls are TRBV2 and TRBJ1-5; weak D call: TRBD1 (6 bases). Per germline, CDR1 SNHLY and CDR2 FYNNEI. The CDR3 has 14 amino acids. The ends were cut back, 8 bases at V and 4 bases at J, with 15 bases in the middle. CDR3 sequence reads: CASLADSGNQPQHF. Here the CDR3 DNA reads TGTGCCAGCTTGGCGGACAGTGGGAATCAGCCCCAGCATTTT.

The V call is TRBV19, the J call TRBJ2-5, with D tentatively TRBD1 or TRBD2 (5 bases each). Germline values: CDR1 LNHDA, CDR2 SQIVND (reference sequence). V was trimmed by 7 bases and J by 4 bases, leaving 16 bases between them. The CDR3 is made up of 14 amino acids. Written as DNA, the CDR3 is TGTGCCAGTACAACGACGTGGGACCGAGAGACCCAGTACTTC. This gives the protein CASTTTWDRETQYF. The entire variable domain, with the rest obtained from reference TRBV19 and TRBJ2-5, is as follows: DGGITQSPKYLFRKEGQNVTLSCEQNLNHDAMYWYRQDPGQGLRLIYYSQIVNDFQKGDIAEGYSVSREKKESFPLTVTSAQKNPTAFYLCASTTTWDRETQYFGPGTRLLVL.

V gene TRBV25-1 combines with J gene TRBJ1-4, with TRBD1 matching 9 bases. This CDR3 is built from 14 residues. V was clipped by 6 bases and J by 7 bases; unmatched bases: 6. The V gene's germline CDR1 is MGHDK and CDR2 SYGVNS. CDR3 coding DNA: TGTGCCAGCAGCCGCGGGACAGGGTTTGAAAAACTGTTTTTT. It yields the protein CASSRGTGFEKLFF.

The CDR3 spells CASSIARGNYGYTF. CDR3 DNA: TGTGCCAGTAGTATCGCCAGGGGGAACTATGGCTACACCTTC. This chain uses TRBV19 with TRBJ1-2, with 7 bases that match TRBD1. Germline V gives CDR1 LNHDA, CDR2 SQIVND (reference sequence). The CDR3 is 14 amino acids. V gave up 3 bases and J gave up 2 bases; unmatched junction bases: 3.

This chain uses TRBV6-5 with TRBJ1-2; 7 positions match TRBD1. Germline V gene sequence: CDR1 MNHEY, CDR2 SVGAGI. V was pared by 6 bases and J by 4 bases, with 11 bases of the junction left unmatched. The CDR3 covers 15 residues. DNA of the CDR3: TGTGCCAGCAGCTCATATCGGGACAGCTTCTATGGCTACACCTTC. It codes for CASSSYRDSFYGYTF.

This chain uses TRBV12-2 with TRBJ1-6; the tabulated D call, TRBD1, remains unverified against the DNA. TRBV12-2 is a known pseudogene. The CDR3 loop spans 16 amino acids. CDR3 nucleotides: TGTGCAAGTCGCTTAGTATGTCAGGGGGTTAATTCACCCCTCCACTTT. It encodes CASRLVCQGVNSPLHF.

This chain joins TRBV2 and TRBJ1-2; D uncertain. Germline CDR1 is SNHLY and CDR2 is FYNNEI. With 2 bases removed from V and 5 bases from J, the gap between germline ends came to 12 bases. The CDR3 extends over 14 amino acids. The CDR3 reads CASSESQVQYGYTF. The CDR3 DNA follows: TGTGCCAGCAGTGAATCGCAGGTTCAATATGGCTACACCTTC.

The chain carries TRBV19 and TRBJ1-1, with TRBD1 matching over 7 bases. The CDR3 is made up of 16 amino acids. CDR1 is LNHDA, CDR2 SQIVND, per germline (reference sequence). With V trimmed by 5 bases and J by 6 bases, 15 bases remained unmatched. The CDR3, as DNA: TGTGCCAGTAGTCCGAACGGACAGGCCGGAAGCGCTGAAGCTTTCTTT. Amino acids: CASSPNGQAGSAEAFF.

The chain carries TRBV11-2 and TRBJ1-2, with 7 bases identical to TRBD1. The CDR3 extends over 14 amino acids. CDR1 is SGHAT, CDR2 FQNNGV, per germline. The J segment lost 8 bases and the V segment lost 4 bases, leaving 10 bases of the junction unmatched. CDR3 sequence reads: CASSSNRGLDGYTF. The CDR3, as DNA: TGTGCCAGCAGCTCGAACAGGGGCCTAGACGGCTACACCTTC. The whole variable domain, filled in from reference TRBV11-2 and TRBJ1-2, reads EAGVAQSPRYKIIEKRQSVAFWCNPISGHATLYWYQQILGQGPKLLIQFQNNGVVDDSQLPKDRFSAERLKGVDSTLKIQPAKLEDSAVYLCASSSNRGLDGYTFGSGTRLTVV.

The chain carries TRBV5-1 and TRBJ2-3; TRBD2 agrees at 9 bases. The CDR3 covers 16 residues. Germline V gene data show CDR1 as SGHRS and CDR2 as YFSETQ. V was pared by 2 bases and J by 4 bases, with 8 bases of the junction left unmatched. CDR3 sequence: CASSFRFLAGADTQYF. DNA of the CDR3: TGCGCCAGCAGCTTTAGGTTTTTAGCGGGGGCAGATACGCAGTATTTT.

On this clone itself: The sample has other DNA sequences that encode this CDR3 too. This chain uses TRBV18 with TRBJ1-2; 8 nucleotides align to TRBD1. The CDR3 is 15 amino acids. The germline gives CDR1 KGHSH, CDR2 LQKENI. V shed 3 bases, J shed 4 bases, and the junction held 7 bases outside the gene matches. CDR3 sequence (DNA): TGTGCCAGCTCACCGGGGCAGGGGGCCGGCTATGGCTACACCTTC. The encoded protein is CASSPGQGAGYGYTF.

Concerning this clone itself: The identical CDR3 is also encoded by other nucleotide sequences in the sample. CDR3 bases: TGCGCCAGCAGCCACGTTGGGGGGGCGAGGGGACATGGCTACACCTTC. This gives the protein CASSHVGGARGHGYTF. The chain recombines TRBV4-1 with TRBJ1-2, with a possible D match to TRBD1 (6 bases). The V end was cut by 3 bases, the J end by 6 bases, with 20 bases between. Germline values: CDR1 MGHRA, CDR2 YSYEKL. There are 16 residues in the CDR3.